A single sample gave rise to the 32 T cell receptor beta chains below, sequenced in a study of siplizumab effects on memory and regulatory T cells. Sequencing was performed with immunoSEQ multiplex PCR; in TCRdb, only in-frame clones are kept and a portion is missing. Among around 87,000 clones listed, approximately 90% were seen once. Source material: CD4+ T cells sorted from blood. The receptors here all came from a human donor in good health.

This clone is a singleton in its sample. CDR3 DNA: TGTGCCAGCAGCTTATTGAGGACTAGCGAAATCACAGATACGCAGTATTTT. It translates to CASSLLRTSEITDTQYF. The chain uses TRBV7-2 and TRBJ2-3; 9 positions match TRBD2. The V and J ends lost 2 bases and 2 bases, in that order; junction bases with no gene match: 8. CDR1 is SGHTA, CDR2 FQGNSA, per germline. The CDR3 runs 17 residues.

CDR3 DNA sequence: TGTGCTAGTGGTTTGAACCAGGGAGATCAGCCCCAGCATTTT. Protein: CASGLNQGDQPQHF. This chain connects TRBV12-5 to TRBJ1-5, with TRBD1 as a possible D gene (5 bases). V gave up 2 bases and J gave up 5 bases, with 10 bases separating them. CDR3 length: 14 residues. Germline V gene lookup returns CDR1 LGHNT and CDR2 FRNRAP.

The CDR3, as DNA: TGCGCCAGCAGCCCGGGGGGACTCCAGAACACTGAAGCTTTCTTT. Amino acids: CASSPGGLQNTEAFF. The genes are TRBV5-1 and TRBJ1-1, with TRBD1 as a possible D gene (5 bases). The CDR3 has 15 residues. Between the trimmed V and J ends, which lost 4 bases and 1 base, there was a span of 14 bases. Germline loops: CDR1 SGHRS, CDR2 YFSETQ.

V gene TRBV7-3 combines with J gene TRBJ2-3; no clear D. V shed 5 bases and J shed 2 bases, with 14 bases lying between them. The germline gives CDR1 SGHTA, CDR2 FQGTGA. This CDR3 comprises 15 residues. The CDR3 region has the DNA TGTGCCAGCAGCCAGACTCACCTTAACACAGATACGCAGTATTTT. Residues: CASSQTHLNTDTQYF.

This chain uses TRBV6-5 with TRBJ2-7; 9 bases line up with TRBD2. The V gene's germline CDR1 is MNHEY and CDR2 SVGAGI. The length of the CDR3 is 15 residues. V lost 6 bases, J lost 3 bases, and 9 bases stayed unmatched. CDR3 in amino acids: CASRQAGGEYYEQYF. In DNA, the CDR3 is TGTGCCAGCAGACAAGCGGGAGGAGAATACTACGAGCAGTACTTC.

The chain joins TRBV6-6 to TRBJ2-7; 8 bases fit TRBD1. The trim removed 6 bases at V and 5 bases at J, leaving 9 bases unmatched. Per the germline V gene, CDR1 is MNHNY and CDR2 is SVGAGI (reference sequence). The CDR3 is 14 amino acids. The CDR3 nucleotides read TGTGCCAGCAGCAAGGACAGGGCTCAAGACGAGCAGTACTTC. Amino acid sequence: CASSKDRAQDEQYF.

Only a few counts were recorded for this clone. The V and J genes are TRBV11-2 and TRBJ2-1; D gene uncertain. Trimming took 1 base from V and 8 from J, leaving 9 bases between them. Germline CDR1 is SGHAT and CDR2 is FQNNGV. The CDR3 extends over 13 amino acids. The CDR3 here is CASSLAERHEQFF. For the CDR3, the DNA is TGTGCCAGCAGCTTAGCCGAGAGGCATGAGCAGTTCTTC.

A word on this clone: The same CDR3 arises from other DNA sequences in this sample as well. The rearrangement links TRBV7-2 to TRBJ1-2; D unclear. The CDR3 contains 11 residues. The V gene's germline CDR1 is SGHTA and CDR2 FQGNSA. Trimming left V 3 bases short and J 3 bases short, with 2 bases between. The CDR3 sequence: CASSLDYGYTF. CDR3 nucleotides: TGTGCCAGCAGCTTGGACTATGGCTACACCTTC.

CDR3 sequence: CASSYSDPDGYTF. The CDR3 DNA reads as TGTGCCAGCAGTTACTCCGACCCAGATGGCTACACCTTC. This chain joins TRBV6-6 and TRBJ1-2; D call uncertain. Trimming took 0 bases from V and 6 from J, leaving 8 bases between them. Germline CDR1 reads MNHNY; CDR2 reads SVGAGI (reference sequence). The CDR3 sequence is 13 residues long.

V usage is TRBV5-1 and J usage is TRBJ1-1, with D possibly matching TRBD1 (6 bases). The ends were cut back, 7 bases at V and 3 bases at J, with 13 bases in the middle. Germline CDR1 SGHRS, CDR2 YFSETQ. The CDR3 totals 13 residues. CDR3 nucleotide sequence: TGCGCCAGCCGCTGGGGGCGGGACACTGAAGCTTTCTTT. Translation: CASRWGRDTEAFF.

V usage is TRBV1 and J usage is TRBJ2-1; the table assigns TRBD2, which was not confirmed against the DNA. TRBV1 is assigned pseudogene status. This CDR3 has 16 amino acids. The CDR3 sequence: CTSKKSGRWSYNEQFF. The CDR3 DNA is TGCACCAGCAAAAAGAGCGGGAGGTGGTCCTACAATGAGCAGTTCTTC.

The chain combines TRBV5-1 with TRBJ2-1; TRBD2 agrees at 16 bases. From germline, CDR1 is SGHRS and CDR2 YFSETQ. J was trimmed by 3 bases and V by 7 bases; bases with no gene match: 7. The CDR3 sequence is 17 residues long. The CDR3 is CASAGTSGRAIYNEQFF. The CDR3 nucleotides are TGCGCCAGCGCCGGGACTAGCGGGAGGGCCATCTACAATGAGCAGTTCTTC.

The CDR3 bases are TGTGCCAGCAGCTTCTCGGGTTCCTCCCAAGAGACCCAGTACTTC. This sequence encodes CASSFSGSSQETQYF. The chain carries TRBV5-6 and TRBJ2-5, with D hard to call. V was trimmed by 2 bases and J by 1 base, leaving 12 bases between them. The CDR3 contains 15 residues. Per the germline V gene, CDR1 is SGHDT and CDR2 is YYEEEE.

This chain links TRBV10-3 with TRBJ1-5, with 8 positions matching TRBD1. V dropped 4 bases and J dropped 4; count of bases not matched to a gene: 3. The germline V gene has CDR1 ENHRY and CDR2 SYGVKD. The CDR3 length is 14 residues. The CDR3 nucleotides read TGTGCCATCAGTGGACAGGGGTCGAATCAGCCCCAGCATTTT. Protein sequence: CAISGQGSNQPQHF.

The CDR3 coding sequence is TGTGCCAGCAAGGACGGCCTGGAGCAGTACTTC. Residues: CASKDGLEQYF. This chain joins TRBV28 and TRBJ2-7; D ambiguous. Germline CDR1 is MDHEN and CDR2 is SYDVKM. CDR3 size: 11 residues. The V end lost 7 bases, the J end lost 7 bases, and 11 bases lay between the germline ends.

The genes are TRBV14 and TRBJ2-7; no clear D gene. Germline CDR1 and CDR2: SGHDN and FVKESK. V shed 4 bases and J shed 6 bases, with 13 bases lying between them. There are 13 residues in the CDR3. The DNA for the CDR3 is TGTGCCAGCAGCCGGGATGTCCCTAGCGAGCAGTACTTC. As protein: CASSRDVPSEQYF.

V and J are TRBV7-3 and TRBJ2-2, with no clear D. Germline V gene lookup returns CDR1 SGHTA and CDR2 FQGTGA. CDR3 length: 16 residues. The germline V and J ends were trimmed by 1 base and 0 bases, with 9 bases remaining between them. CDR3 residues: CASSLNQAANTGELFF. CDR3 sequence (DNA): TGTGCCAGCAGCTTAAATCAGGCCGCGAACACCGGGGAGCTGTTTTTT.

V is TRBV30 and J is TRBJ2-1; D perhaps matches TRBD2 (5 bases). Germline-derived CDR1 and CDR2 are GTSNPN and SVGIG (reference sequence). Deletions cut 1 base from V and 6 bases from J, with 19 bases between. The CDR3 length is 16 residues. In DNA, the CDR3 is TGTGCCTGGAGTGATGAGGGCCGTCCACCTAGCAATGAGCAGTTCTTC. Its protein product is CAWSDEGRPPSNEQFF.

The V call is TRBV5-4, the J call TRBJ2-5; TRBD1 matches at 10 bases. With V trimmed by 3 bases and J by 5 bases, 1 base remained unmatched. This CDR3 region has 13 residues. Germline V gives CDR1 SGHNT, CDR2 YYREEE (reference sequence). CDR3 nucleotide sequence: TGTGCCAGCAGCTGGGACAGGGGCGAGACCCAGTACTTC. Its translation: CASSWDRGETQYF.

The V call is TRBV6-5, the J call TRBJ2-2, with 10 positions matching TRBD1. V dropped 6 bases and J dropped 4; count of bases not matched to a gene: 2. Per germline, CDR1 MNHEY and CDR2 SVGAGI. The CDR3 has 14 residues. CDR3 sequence: CASRRTGGTGELFF. CDR3 in DNA: TGTGCCAGCAGGAGGACAGGGGGCACCGGGGAGCTGTTTTTT.

The chain carries TRBV5-8 and TRBJ2-7; D could derive from TRBD1 or TRBD2 (6 bases each). Germline values: CDR1 SGHTS, CDR2 YDEGEE. The CDR3 covers 13 residues. V was shortened by 3 bases and J by 6 bases, with 13 bases between the two germline ends. The CDR3 nucleotides read TGTGCCAGCAGCTGGAGGGGGTCCGGCGAGCAGTACTTC. This translates into CASSWRGSGEQYF.

The V call is TRBV6-1, the J call TRBJ2-5; TRBD1 matches 8 bases. This CDR3 contains 13 residues. V lost 8 bases to trimming and J lost 5 bases; unmatched junction nucleotides: 7. Germline CDR1 is MNHNS and CDR2 is SASEGT. The CDR3 is CASRQGIRETQYF. The DNA for the CDR3 is TGTGCCAGCCGACAGGGGATTAGGGAGACCCAGTACTTC.

This clone occurred a few times. This chain connects TRBV10-3 to TRBJ1-2; 8 bases agree with TRBD1. J lost 4 bases, V lost 4 bases, and 2 bases had no gene match. The germline gives CDR1 ENHRY, CDR2 SYGVKD. The length of the CDR3 is 13 residues. The CDR3 DNA reads as TGTGCCATCAGTGGGGGACAGGCCTATGGCTACACCTTC. Protein sequence: CAISGGQAYGYTF.

This clone was seen a few times. The chain links TRBV5-6 to TRBJ1-2; D uncertain. CDR3 size: 14 residues. Trimming removed 1 base from V and 8 bases from J, with 15 bases in between. Germline V gives CDR1 SGHDT, CDR2 YYEEEE. In nucleotides, the CDR3 is TGTGCCAGCAGCTTGTCCGCGCAGGTTGGAGGCTACACCTTC. This gives the protein CASSLSAQVGGYTF.

The chain employs TRBV18 and TRBJ1-5; 9 nucleotides line up with TRBD1. The CDR3 runs 14 residues. After removal of 2 bases from V and 6 bases from J, the junction contained 2 bases not matched to a gene. Germline CDR1 KGHSH, CDR2 LQKENI. CDR3 protein: CASSPRQGGQPQHF. The CDR3 bases are TGTGCCAGCTCACCAAGACAGGGGGGTCAGCCCCAGCATTTT.

The gene calls are TRBV28 and TRBJ1-5; no clear D gene. The V end was cut by 6 bases, the J end by 11 bases, with 20 bases between. CDR3 length: 14 residues. The germline V gene encodes CDR1 MDHEN and CDR2 SYDVKM. The CDR3 is CASSLWGKLAAQHF. The CDR3 bases are TGTGCCAGCAGCCTGTGGGGTAAATTGGCAGCCCAGCATTTT.

The V gene is TRBV7-2, the J gene TRBJ2-5; D unclear. CDR1 and CDR2 from the germline V gene are SGHTA and FQGNSA. The CDR3 spans 13 residues. V was cut by 0 bases and J by 5 bases, with 7 bases left in between. CDR3 region: CASSLARSETQYF. In nucleotides, the CDR3 is TGTGCCAGCAGCTTAGCGCGAAGCGAGACCCAGTACTTC.

The chain uses TRBV18 and TRBJ2-3; 8 positions agree with TRBD1. This CDR3 contains 16 residues. Germline V gives CDR1 KGHSH, CDR2 LQKENI. Losses at the gene ends were 4 bases for V and 9 bases for J; bases not matched to a gene: 15. The CDR3 DNA follows: TGTGCCAGCTCACTAGACGGGACAGGAACCCCGAGGACGCAGTATTTT. As protein: CASSLDGTGTPRTQYF.

The rearrangement uses TRBV25-1 and TRBJ1-2; D is ambiguous. The V gene lost 4 bases and the J gene lost 2 bases, with 8 bases spanning the gap. The germline V gene encodes CDR1 MGHDK and CDR2 SYGVNS. CDR3 length equals 13 residues. The CDR3 region has the DNA TGTGCCAGCAGTGGATCAGCAAACTATGGCTACACCTTC. This sequence encodes CASSGSANYGYTF.

The V and J genes are TRBV19 and TRBJ1-3, with 9 bases that match TRBD1. Germline loops: CDR1 LNHDA, CDR2 SQIVND (reference sequence). With V trimmed by 3 bases and J by 4 bases, 1 base remained unmatched. CDR3 length: 14 amino acids. The CDR3 loop is CASSIGTGGNTIYF. The DNA of the CDR3 is TGTGCCAGTAGTATCGGGACAGGGGGAAACACCATATATTTT.

The chain employs TRBV4-1 and TRBJ2-4; weak D call: TRBD2 (6 bases). Germline lookup yields CDR1 MGHRA and CDR2 YSYEKL. The CDR3 extends over 18 amino acids. V shed 1 base and J shed 0 bases, with 16 bases lying between them. The CDR3 here is CASSQGIRTGLAKNIQYF. The CDR3 DNA follows: TGCGCCAGCAGCCAAGGGATAAGAACGGGACTAGCCAAAAACATTCAGTACTTC.

This chain connects TRBV18 to TRBJ2-1, with 9 bases matching TRBD2. Germline V gene lookup returns CDR1 KGHSH and CDR2 LQKENI. V lost 0 bases, J lost 12 bases, and 15 bases stayed unmatched. There are 17 residues in the CDR3. CDR3 loop: CASSPPESSGRRWMQFF. The CDR3 DNA reads as TGTGCCAGCTCACCACCGGAGAGTAGCGGGAGAAGATGGATGCAGTTCTTC.